This record covers a single T cell receptor beta chain. What it binds is unknown. Quantitative barcoded 5'-RACE was used to prepare TCR beta libraries. TCRdb passed the 5' RACE reads through MiXCR, listing each CDR3 protein once. The profile covers 300,000 to 400,000 distinct CDR3 sequences, with over 12% appearing a single time and roughly 1.1% taken by the ten largest. These data originate in a study of CD8 T cells in ankylosing spondylitis. Findings of the study overall: As for the disease-linked clones, they showed a CD8+ phenotype and occurred at relatively low frequencies in peripheral blood. Matched ankylosing spondylitis synovial fluid reportedly showed significant enrichment of disease-linked clones. Ankylosing spondylitis blood seemed to carry a telltale TCR beta motif made of roughly 8 highly homologous variants.

Deletions cut 4 bases from V and 7 bases from J, with 10 bases between. The CDR3 covers 12 residues. Looked up from germline, CDR1 is SGHTA and CDR2 is FQGNSA. The chain carries TRBV7-2 and TRBJ2-5, with D unresolved. The sequenced material came from blood, either unsorted or a sorted T cell fraction (not recorded which). The sequence was obtained from a male donor with ankylosing spondylitis or in good health (not recorded which). CDR3 sequence: CASSWEFGTQYF. The DNA for the CDR3 is TGTGCCAGCAGCTGGGAATTTGGGACCCAGTACTTC.